These 31 T cell receptor beta chains came from one sample sequenced in a study of blood T cell repertoires in COVID-19. Repertoires were generated with immunoSEQ multiplex PCR, while TCRdb's copy carries only in-frame clones and drops some. Of roughly 110,000 clones in the sample, around 89% are singletons; the top ten hold approximately 19%. Sequenced material: peripheral blood. Receptor source: a human donor with acute or convalescent COVID-19. The donor label of this sample is uncertain.

The V gene is TRBV14, the J gene TRBJ1-6; maybe TRBD1 (6 bases). The germline V gene encodes CDR1 SGHDN and CDR2 FVKESK. This CDR3 is built from 17 residues. With 4 bases removed from V and 5 bases from J, the gap between germline ends came to 18 bases. In DNA, the CDR3 is TGTGCCAGCAGCCTTAGGACTTCCAGGGGAGATAATTCACCCCTCCACTTT. This sequence encodes CASSLRTSRGDNSPLHF.

The chain recombines TRBV18 with TRBJ1-2; D possibly corresponds to TRBD1 (6 bases). Germline V CDR1 and CDR2: KGHSH, LQKENI. Between the trimmed V and J ends, which lost 2 bases and 2 bases, there was a span of 9 bases. The CDR3 is 14 residues long. The CDR3 is CASSPAGTNYGYTF. Here the CDR3 DNA reads TGTGCCAGCTCACCAGCCGGGACAAACTATGGCTACACCTTC.

The chain uses TRBV3-1 (or the pseudogene TRBV3-2) and TRBJ2-7, with 7 nucleotides matching TRBD1. The CDR3 has 15 residues. With V trimmed by 5 bases and J by 4 bases, 11 bases remained unmatched. The germline CDR1 and CDR2 sequences are LGHDT and YNNKEL (reference sequence). CDR3 loop: CASSSSWTGGYEQYF. DNA of the CDR3: TGTGCCAGCAGCTCAAGCTGGACAGGAGGTTACGAGCAGTACTTC.

The count of this clone is one. The V gene is TRBV5-4, the J gene TRBJ2-7; tentative D call: TRBD1 (6 bases). The CDR3 loop spans 15 amino acids. Germline V CDR1 and CDR2: SGHNT, YYREEE (reference sequence). Trimming took off 0 bases at V and 3 bases at J, with 13 bases between the two ends. CDR3 DNA sequence: TGTGCCAGCAGCTTGGATTGGCAGGGGAGCTACGAGCAGTACTTC. Amino acids: CASSLDWQGSYEQYF.

This rearrangement joins TRBV23-1 to TRBJ1-4; 7 bases line up with TRBD1. TRBV23-1 is annotated as an ORF whose role is uncertain. CDR3 length: 15 amino acids. J was trimmed by 0 bases and V by 4 bases; bases with no gene match: 2. The CDR3 DNA reads as TGCGCCAGCAGTCGGGACAGTGCAACTAATGAAAAACTGTTTTTT. This translates into CASSRDSATNEKLFF.

This clone came up once. The chain uses TRBV18 and TRBJ2-3; 8 bases are a match to TRBD1. The CDR3 sequence is 15 residues long. V shed 6 bases, J shed 1 base, and the junction held 6 bases outside the gene matches. CDR1 is KGHSH, CDR2 LQKENI, per germline. The CDR3 DNA sequence: TGTGCCAGCTCTCGACAGGGGCTAGGCACAGATACGCAGTATTTT. It encodes CASSRQGLGTDTQYF.

The V gene is TRBV25-1, the J gene TRBJ1-1; D unresolved. CDR1 is MGHDK, CDR2 SYGVNS, per germline. CDR3 length equals 16 residues. V lost 3 bases to trimming and J lost 1 base, with 15 bases between them. This CDR3 is CASSDEGRGQNTEAFF. The DNA of the CDR3 is TGTGCCAGCAGTGATGAGGGTCGTGGGCAGAACACTGAAGCTTTCTTT.

The chain employs TRBV6-6 and TRBJ2-2; D might be TRBD1 (6 bases). The V and J ends lost 6 bases and 7 bases respectively, with 15 bases between them. The CDR3 sequence is 14 residues long. CDR1 is MNHNY and CDR2 is SVGAGI in the germline V gene (reference sequence). The CDR3 nucleotides read TGTGCCAGCAGCAGCAGGGGCAACGGCGGGGAGCTGTTTTTT. Its translation is CASSSRGNGGELFF.

This clone was counted once. The chain employs TRBV6-2 or TRBV6-3 and TRBJ2-2; 8 nucleotides agree with TRBD1. The CDR3 is made up of 16 amino acids. J gave up 5 bases and V 6 bases, and 11 bases lay outside the gene matches. Germline V lookup: CDR1 MNHEY, CDR2 SVGEGT. The CDR3 is CASSLDRGVFTGELFF. The CDR3 nucleotides are TGTGCCAGCAGCCTCGACAGGGGTGTTTTTACCGGGGAGCTGTTTTTT.

The J gene is TRBJ1-2, the V gene TRBV28; maybe TRBD1 (5 bases). V gave up 5 bases and J gave up 4 bases, with 20 bases separating them. CDR3 length equals 16 residues. The germline gives CDR1 MDHEN, CDR2 SYDVKM. The CDR3 bases are TGTGCCAGCAGTGCGGGGGACTGGAAAAAGATCTATGGCTACACCTTC. This gives the protein CASSAGDWKKIYGYTF.

The chain combines TRBV27 with TRBJ2-7, with 7 bases matching TRBD2. Germline CDR1 is MNHEY and CDR2 is SMNVEV (reference sequence). V gave up 7 bases and J gave up 1 base; unmatched junction bases: 7. The CDR3 covers 14 residues. The CDR3 coding sequence is TGTGCCAGCAAACTAGCGTTTGGTTCCTACGAGCAGTACTTC. Its translation: CASKLAFGSYEQYF.

This rearrangement joins TRBV7-6 to TRBJ1-5; D is undetermined. The CDR3 has 13 amino acids. Trimming pared 3 bases from V and 10 bases from J, leaving 13 bases between. CDR1 SGHVS and CDR2 FNYEAQ come from the germline V gene. The CDR3 here is CASSLHRAEPQHF. The DNA for the CDR3 is TGTGCCAGCAGCTTGCACCGCGCGGAACCCCAGCATTTT.

This clone came up once. DNA for the CDR3: TGTGCCAGCAGCTTAGGTTTAAGGACAGACCTCACAGATACGCAGTATTTT. Translating gives CASSLGLRTDLTDTQYF. The chain links TRBV7-6 to TRBJ2-3; D may be TRBD1 (6 bases). Germline V gene lookup returns CDR1 SGHVS and CDR2 FNYEAQ. This CDR3 is 17 amino acids long. V was clipped by 1 base and J by 2 bases, with 16 bases between them.

This clone came up once. The chain recombines TRBV10-1 with TRBJ2-5; 9 bases fit TRBD1. The CDR3 covers 15 residues. V lost 1 base to trimming and J lost 2 bases; unmatched junction nucleotides: 2. Germline assignment: CDR1 WNHNN and CDR2 SYGVQD (reference sequence). The CDR3 loop reads CASSEFDRGQETQYF. The CDR3 DNA is TGCGCCAGCAGTGAGTTCGACAGGGGGCAAGAGACCCAGTACTTC.

V is TRBV4-2 and J is TRBJ2-7; no clear D. The CDR3 is made up of 12 amino acids. V was pared by 0 bases and J by 5 bases, with 5 bases between. Germline CDR1 LGHNA, CDR2 YNFKEQ. The CDR3 DNA reads TGTGCCAGCAGCCAAGATCCCGACGAGCAGTACTTC. Its translation: CASSQDPDEQYF.

In this sample, this clone turned up a few times. This chain links TRBV19 with TRBJ1-2; D unclear. The CDR3 is made up of 13 amino acids. V lost 5 bases to trimming and J lost 7 bases, with 14 bases between them. Germline V gene data show CDR1 as LNHDA and CDR2 as SQIVND (reference sequence). CDR3 loop: CASSQQSASGYTF. CDR3 coding DNA: TGTGCCAGTAGTCAACAGTCGGCTTCTGGCTACACCTTC.

The chain has TRBV6-5 and TRBJ2-3; the match to TRBD1 covers 8 bases. Germline V CDR1 and CDR2: MNHEY, SVGAGI. There are 16 residues in the CDR3. V lost 0 bases to trimming and J lost 5 bases; unmatched junction nucleotides: 7. The CDR3 is CASSYSAGGAGDTQYF. CDR3 DNA sequence: TGTGCCAGCAGTTACTCGGCAGGGGGCGCGGGAGATACGCAGTATTTT.

This clone showed up just once. The chain is built from TRBV7-9 and TRBJ2-7, with TRBD2 identical over 11 bases. Germline loops: CDR1 SEHNR, CDR2 FQNEAQ (reference sequence). V dropped 1 base and J dropped 4; count of bases not matched to a gene: 9. This CDR3 is built from 17 residues. The CDR3 DNA is TGTGCCAGCAGCTTAGGCTTTGGGACTAGCGGAGCTTACGAGCAGTACTTC. This encodes CASSLGFGTSGAYEQYF.

This clone appeared a few times. This sequence joins TRBV3-1 (or the pseudogene TRBV3-2) and TRBJ1-6, with unresolved D. CDR3 size: 13 residues. Trimming took 0 bases from V and 9 from J, leaving 6 bases between them. Germline values: CDR1 LGHDT, CDR2 YNNKEL (reference sequence). CDR3 in amino acids: CASSQEARSPLHF. The CDR3 DNA follows: TGTGCCAGCAGCCAAGAGGCACGTTCACCCCTCCACTTT.

This clone has more than one count but fewer than ten. Here the CDR3 DNA reads TGTGCCACCAGCAGAGATCTTGCGGCAGCTAACTATGGCTACACCTTC. It translates to CATSRDLAAANYGYTF. The J gene is TRBJ1-2, the V gene TRBV15; no clear D gene. Germline CDR1 is LNHNV and CDR2 is YYDKDF (reference sequence). The V and J ends lost 0 bases and 0 bases respectively, with 11 bases between them. The length of the CDR3 is 16 residues. The complete variable domain, with remaining parts taken from reference TRBV15 and TRBJ1-2, reads DAMVIQNPRYQVTQFGKPVTLSCSQTLNHNVMYWYQQKSSQAPKLLFHYYDKDFNNEADTPDNFQSRRPNTSFCFLDIRSPGLGDTAMYLCATSRDLAAANYGYTFGSGTRLTVV.

The chain joins TRBV7-9 to TRBJ2-1, with 8 bases aligning to TRBD1. The CDR3 totals 14 residues. V lost 5 bases to trimming and J lost 7 bases; unmatched junction nucleotides: 7. CDR1 and CDR2 (germline): SEHNR, FQNEAQ (reference sequence). CDR3 sequence: CASSPWTGRNEQFF. CDR3 nucleotides: TGTGCCAGCAGCCCGTGGACAGGGCGGAATGAGCAGTTCTTC.

The J gene is TRBJ1-2, the V gene TRBV7-3; D is unclear. Trimming pared 5 bases from V and 4 bases from J, leaving 14 bases between. The CDR3 consists of 14 residues. Germline V CDR1 and CDR2: SGHTA, FQGTGA. For the CDR3, the DNA is TGTGCCAGCAGCCCCACGGCCAGCGTCTATGGCTACACCTTC. Amino acids: CASSPTASVYGYTF.

The chain uses TRBV28 and TRBJ1-1, with 9 bases identical to TRBD1. The ends lost 8 bases at V and 3 bases at J; junction bases unmatched: 4. CDR1 MDHEN and CDR2 SYDVKM come from the germline V gene. This CDR3 region has 13 residues. CDR3 region: CASRDRADTEAFF. The CDR3 nucleotides read TGTGCCAGCCGGGACAGGGCCGACACTGAAGCTTTCTTT. Full variable domain (remainder filled in from reference TRBV28 and TRBJ1-1): DVKVTQSSRYLVKRTGEKVFLECVQDMDHENMFWYRQDPGLGLRLIYFSYDVKMKEKGDIPEGYSVSREKKERFSLILESASTNQTSMYLCASRDRADTEAFFGQGTRLTVV.

The chain couples TRBV7-2 to TRBJ1-1; 8 nucleotides align to TRBD1. Germline values: CDR1 SGHTA, CDR2 FQGNSA. The CDR3 sequence is 14 residues long. J was trimmed by 5 bases and V by 2 bases; bases with no gene match: 4. The CDR3 loop reads CASSLSGQVTEAFF. In nucleotides, the CDR3 is TGTGCCAGCAGCTTATCGGGACAGGTAACTGAAGCTTTCTTT.

This rearrangement joins TRBV28 to TRBJ1-1; TRBD1 matches 9 bases. The CDR3 runs to 15 residues. Germline CDR1 is MDHEN and CDR2 is SYDVKM. V lost 6 bases to trimming and J lost 4 bases; unmatched junction nucleotides: 9. The DNA of the CDR3 is TGTGCCAGCAGGCTTCCGGGACAGGGTAGCACTGAAGCTTTCTTT. Encoded protein: CASRLPGQGSTEAFF. The whole variable domain, remainder taken from reference TRBV28 and TRBJ1-1, is DVKVTQSSRYLVKRTGEKVFLECVQDMDHENMFWYRQDPGLGLRLIYFSYDVKMKEKGDIPEGYSVSREKKERFSLILESASTNQTSMYLCASRLPGQGSTEAFFGQGTRLTVV.

This chain connects TRBV7-2 to TRBJ2-7; maybe TRBD1 (6 bases). The V end was cut by 5 bases, the J end by 4 bases, with 18 bases between. There are 15 residues in the CDR3. Germline V gene lookup returns CDR1 SGHTA and CDR2 FQGNSA. This CDR3 reads CASSTTGSQSYEQYF. The CDR3, as DNA: TGTGCCAGCAGCACCACAGGGTCCCAATCTTACGAGCAGTACTTC.

This chain links TRBV7-9 with TRBJ2-7; D might be TRBD2 (7 bases). Deletions cut 5 bases from V and 2 bases from J, with 13 bases between. The CDR3 runs 14 residues. The germline gives CDR1 SEHNR, CDR2 FQNEAQ (reference sequence). The CDR3 protein is CASSPTGGAYEQYF. The CDR3 DNA is TGTGCCAGCAGCCCCACGGGGGGCGCCTACGAGCAGTACTTC.

This clone appeared a single time. This chain links TRBV3-1 (or the pseudogene TRBV3-2) with TRBJ1-5; TRBD1 might be the D (5 bases). This CDR3 contains 14 residues. The germline V and J ends were trimmed by 7 bases and 3 bases, with 13 bases remaining between them. In germline, CDR1 is LGHDT, CDR2 YNNKEL (reference sequence). The CDR3 bases are TGTGCCAGCACCCGGGGGATCAACAATCAGCCCCAGCATTTT. It specifies CASTRGINNQPQHF.

The gene calls are TRBV28 and TRBJ1-2; D is perhaps TRBD1 (6 bases). CDR1 and CDR2 (germline): MDHEN, SYDVKM. Trimming cost V 5 bases and J 8 bases, with 15 bases left between them. The CDR3 loop spans 13 amino acids. The CDR3 sequence: CASSLGGGEGYTF. CDR3 nucleotides: TGTGCCAGCAGTCTCGGAGGGGGGGAAGGCTACACCTTC.

This clone is a singleton in its sample. The V call is TRBV6-6, the J call TRBJ1-2; perhaps TRBD1 as D (5 bases). This CDR3 comprises 17 residues. From germline, CDR1 is MNHNY and CDR2 SVGAGI (reference sequence). V gave up 5 bases and J gave up 6 bases, with 25 bases separating them. As DNA, the CDR3 is TGTGCCAGCAGTCGTTCGTTTGCGGACAACCCCATGGATGGCTACACCTTC. Protein product: CASSRSFADNPMDGYTF.

The rearrangement joins TRBV28 to TRBJ2-2, with 10 bases that match TRBD1. Unmatched junction bases numbered 8, after V lost 6 bases and J lost 7 bases. Per the germline V gene, CDR1 is MDHEN and CDR2 is SYDVKM. The CDR3 contains 15 residues. Here the CDR3 reads CASSEWTGGIGELFF. The CDR3 DNA sequence: TGTGCCAGCAGCGAATGGACAGGGGGTATCGGGGAGCTGTTTTTT.